This T cell receptor beta chain was sequenced for a study of blood T cell repertoires in COVID-19. Method: immunoSEQ multiplex PCR; TCRdb's copy keeps in-frame clones and lacks some. The repertoire holds about 300,000 clones, with more than 70% as singletons. The germline V gene has CDR1 KGHSH and CDR2 LQKENI. The CDR3 runs 12 residues. With 5 bases removed from V and 7 bases from J, the gap between germline ends came to 9 bases. Sequenced: peripheral blood. This chain uses TRBV18 with TRBJ1-5; tentatively, D is TRBD1 (5 bases). This sequence originates from a woman between 25 and 40 years old who had recovered from COVID-19. The chain's CDR3 is CASSGRGQPQHF. For the CDR3, the DNA is TGTGCCAGCTCAGGAAGGGGCCAGCCCCAGCATTTT. The variable domain in full, with the rest retrieved from reference TRBV18 and TRBJ1-5, is NAGVMQNPRHLVRRRGQEARLRCSPMKGHSHVYWYRQLPEEGLKFMVYLQKENIIDESGMPKERFSAEFPKEGPSILRIQQVVRGDSAAYFCASSGRGQPQHFGDGTRLSIL.